The following is a TCR beta chain sequence with its context. Germline CDR1 is SQVTM and CDR2 is ANQGSEA. The length of the CDR3 is 14 residues. V lost 3 bases and J lost 5, with 11 bases in between. This record comes from a study of blood T cell repertoires in COVID-19. Enrolled through a virtual design, the participants were between 18 and 89 years of age and came from some 25 US areas. Per the original methods: Amplified reference gene primers provided the basis for estimating nucleated cell counts. Generated by immunoSEQ multiplex PCR, the TCRdb table keeps only in-frame clones and is missing some. D and trimming come from the DNA, and the V and J calls and clone size come from that table. The data show 200,000 or so clones, 80% to 90% seen once.

The chain combines TRBV29-1 with TRBJ1-6; D gene uncertain. Sequencing was performed on PBMCs or T cells enriched from blood (not recorded which). This clonotype originated in a man aged 25 to 40 in a cohort exposed to, infected with or recovered from COVID-19 (not recorded which). The CDR3 region is CSVERNGNNSPLHF. The CDR3 DNA follows: TGCAGCGTTGAGAGGAACGGAAATAATTCACCCCTCCACTTT.